These 27 T cell receptor beta chains were sequenced from one sample in a study of blood T cells in healthy people across ages (dated by TCRdb to the mid-2010s). Receptor amplification or capture employed 5' RACE. Sequencing was performed on an Illumina HiSeq 2500. A second PCR of about 6 to 12 cycles was run with a J-beta primer mix and a sample-barcoded 5' primer. The raw public reads went through TCRdb reprocessing: fastp at Q25, MiXCR clone calling, in-frame beta chains kept. Under each unique CDR3 protein, matching rows form one entry showing the most common genes and DNA. In all, the sample holds more than 800,000 distinct CDR3 sequences, and more than 25% of those were seen once. 17% of the sample is taken by the ten largest. Material: blood. The receptors were gathered from a woman older than 75 in good health.

Many counts were recorded for this clonotype. The CDR3 coding sequence is TGCAGTCCCCTCCGTCCCGGGAATATAGGGCGCGAGCAGTACTTC. It codes for CSPLRPGNIGREQYF. V usage is TRBV20-1 and J usage is TRBJ2-7, with D perhaps TRBD2 (5 bases). The CDR3 spans 15 residues. Trimming removed 8 bases from V and 6 bases from J, with 26 bases in between. Germline V gene lookup returns CDR1 DFQATT and CDR2 SNEGSKA (reference sequence).

This rearrangement joins TRBV4-1 to TRBJ1-6, with a weak D call TRBD1 (5 bases). Germline CDR1 is MGHRA and CDR2 is YSYEKL. V lost 0 bases, J lost 9 bases, and 12 bases lay in between. There are 15 residues in the CDR3. For the CDR3, the DNA is TGCGCCAGCAGCCAAGAAAATCCGAGGGGTTCACCCCTCCACTTT. The encoded protein is CASSQENPRGSPLHF.

Concerning this clonotype itself: With a much larger clone just one base away, this may be a read error. This sequence joins TRBV25-1 and TRBJ2-5; unclear D gene. CDR3 length: 14 residues. Germline assignment: CDR1 MGHDK and CDR2 SYGVNS. Trimming removed 6 bases at V and 5 bases at J, with 16 bases between. The CDR3 nucleotides read TGTGCCAGCAGGGAACTGGGTCCCTCGGAGACCCAGTACTTC. Its translation is CASRELGPSETQYF. The full variable domain, in which reference TRBV25-1 and TRBJ2-5 provide the parts outside the CDR3, is EADIYQTPRYLVIGTGKKITLECSQTMGHDKMYWYQQDPGMELHLIHYSYGVNSTEKGDLSSESTVSRIRTEHFPLTLESARPSHTSQYLCASRELGPSETQYFGPGTRLLVL.

This clonotype was recorded many times. The chain combines TRBV12-3 or TRBV12-4 with TRBJ2-1, with 11 bases identical to TRBD2. The CDR3 extends over 15 amino acids. The J segment lost 3 bases and the V segment lost 5 bases, leaving 3 bases of the junction unmatched. The CDR3 nucleotides are TGTGCCAGCAGTCCTAGCGGGGGGAACTACAATGAGCAGTTCTTC. This translates into CASSPSGGNYNEQFF.

The chain couples TRBV4-2 to TRBJ1-2; D remains unclear. Looked up from germline, CDR1 is LGHNA and CDR2 is YNFKEQ. The CDR3 covers 15 residues. V dropped 0 bases and J dropped 3 bases, with 11 bases sitting between them. As DNA, the CDR3 is TGTGCCAGCAGCCAAGATCTGAGGGAGTACTATGGCTACACCTTC. Protein product: CASSQDLREYYGYTF.

Many counts were recorded for this clonotype. The gene calls are TRBV20-1 and TRBJ2-7; TRBD1 aligns across 8 bases. The CDR3 runs to 13 residues. V shed 8 bases, J shed 1 base, and the junction held 7 bases outside the gene matches. CDR1 is DFQATT and CDR2 is SNEGSKA in the germline V gene (reference sequence). CDR3 DNA: TGCAGTTCCGGACAGGGTACTTCCTACGAGCAGTACTTC. This encodes CSSGQGTSYEQYF.

The table lists this clonotype with a few counts. The rearrangement links TRBV6-2 or TRBV6-3 to TRBJ1-5; D remains ambiguous. In germline, CDR1 is MNHEY, CDR2 SVGEGT. The CDR3 spans 15 residues. V lost 3 bases and J lost 2, with 11 bases in between. The CDR3 DNA is TGTGCCAGCAGTTATTTCGGCGGGGGCAATCAGCCCCAGCATTTT. Its protein is CASSYFGGGNQPQHF.

The chain has TRBV7-8 and TRBJ1-3; D perhaps matches TRBD1 (5 bases). Germline V gene data show CDR1 as SGHVS and CDR2 as FQNEAQ. This CDR3 has 15 residues. Trimming stripped 6 bases from V and 0 bases from J, with 12 bases between. CDR3 region: CASSLPGGSGNTIYF. The CDR3 region has the DNA TGTGCCAGCAGTTTGCCCGGGGGCTCTGGAAACACCATATATTTT.

This chain joins TRBV27 and TRBJ2-7; D call uncertain. Germline V gene data show CDR1 as MNHEY and CDR2 as SMNVEV (reference sequence). The CDR3 is 13 residues long. Trimming removed 2 bases from V and 7 bases from J, with 12 bases in between. This chain's CDR3 is CASSLTERNEQYF. As DNA, the CDR3 is TGTGCCAGCAGTTTAACAGAGCGAAATGAGCAGTACTTC.

This clonotype was detected only a few times. A much larger clonotype is one base distant, so this may be a read error. The V gene is TRBV6-2 or TRBV6-3, the J gene TRBJ2-7; 7 bases agree with TRBD1. The V gene end was trimmed by 10 bases and the J gene end by 2 bases; junction bases not matched to a gene: 8. Per the germline V gene, CDR1 is MNHEY and CDR2 is SVGEGT. The CDR3 sequence is 13 residues long. The CDR3 DNA follows: TGTGCCACCCCTCAGGGACAGCCCTACGAGCAGTACTTC. It is translated as CATPQGQPYEQYF.

This clonotype was detected only once. A junction boundary mismatches the germline segment, possibly from a read error. The chain recombines TRBV20-1 with TRBJ1-6; tentatively, D is TRBD1 (6 bases). The germline CDR1 and CDR2 sequences are DFQATT and SNEGSKA (reference sequence). The CDR3 runs 15 residues. The CDR3 sequence is CSARPSGGHNPPLHF. The CDR3 nucleotides are TGCAGTGCTAGGCCTAGCGGGGGGCATAATCCACCCCTCCACTTT.

In the case of this clonotype: One base away lies a much larger clone, so this may be a sequencing read error. V gene TRBV5-1 combines with J gene TRBJ2-5; 8 bases fit TRBD1. CDR3 length: 14 residues. Germline values: CDR1 SGHRS, CDR2 YFSETQ. V trimming: 4 bases; J trimming: 11 bases; junction bases outside the gene matches: 13. In DNA, the CDR3 is TGCGCCAGCAGCGGTACAGGGGGTCACAATGAGCAGTACTTC. Translation gives CASSGTGGHNEQYF.

CDR3 bases: TGTGCCAGCAGCAAGTTCCTCGTTGGACTAGCGGCCGGGGAGCGGTTTTTT. This encodes CASSKFLVGLAAGERFF. The V and J genes are TRBV21-1 and TRBJ2-2; TRBD2 is the table's D call, not checked against the DNA. TRBV21-1 counts as a pseudogene. The CDR3 is 17 residues long.

This chain uses TRBV5-1 with TRBJ2-1; 16 positions match TRBD2. With V trimmed by 4 bases and J by 12 bases, 7 bases remained unmatched. This CDR3 contains 15 residues. Germline V CDR1 and CDR2: SGHRS, YFSETQ. The CDR3 reads CASSTGTSGGGLQFF. The CDR3 DNA sequence: TGCGCCAGCAGCACGGGGACTAGCGGGGGGGGACTGCAGTTCTTC.

In its sample, this clonotype was seen a few times. Just one base apart from a much larger clone, this may be a read error. The V gene is TRBV3-1, the J gene TRBJ2-3, with D unresolved. Trimming took off 0 bases at V and 6 bases at J, with 10 bases between the two ends. CDR1 and CDR2 (germline): LGHDT, YNNKEL (reference sequence). This CDR3 comprises 14 residues. The CDR3 protein is CASSQESVGDTQYF. The CDR3, as DNA: TGTGCCAGCAGCCAAGAGTCAGTGGGGGATACGCAGTATTTT.

This clonotype was seen only a few times. V usage is TRBV11-2 and J usage is TRBJ1-1; TRBD1 is a possible D gene (5 bases). Trimming pared 4 bases from V and 4 bases from J, leaving 16 bases between. Germline V lookup: CDR1 SGHAT, CDR2 FQNNGV. The CDR3 is 15 residues long. CDR3: CASSSNKGRGTEAFF. The CDR3, as DNA: TGTGCCAGCAGCTCTAACAAGGGGCGGGGCACTGAAGCTTTCTTT.

Turning to this clonotype: A much larger clone is a single base away; this may be a read error. The rearrangement uses TRBV20-1 and TRBJ1-1, with 9 bases identical to TRBD1. This CDR3 contains 14 residues. V was pared by 5 bases and J by 3 bases, with 7 bases of the junction left unmatched. Germline CDR1 is DFQATT and CDR2 is SNEGSKA (reference sequence). DNA of the CDR3: TGCAGTGCTGGGGACAGGGTCGTGTACACTGAAGCTTTCTTT. Translating gives CSAGDRVVYTEAFF.

This clonotype showed up just a few times. A much larger clone differs by one base, so this may be a read error. The chain couples TRBV7-9 to TRBJ2-3; TRBD2 matches 12 bases. The CDR3 runs 18 residues. V gave up 8 bases and J gave up 4 bases; unmatched junction bases: 16. Germline CDR1 is SEHNR and CDR2 is FQNEAQ (reference sequence). CDR3 residues: CASGQALLAGGIPDTQYF. The CDR3 nucleotides read TGTGCCAGCGGCCAAGCCTTACTAGCGGGGGGAATTCCAGATACGCAGTATTTT.

The chain recombines TRBV27 with TRBJ2-7; 8 nucleotides agree with TRBD1. The CDR3 totals 17 residues. Germline-derived CDR1 and CDR2 are MNHEY and SMNVEV (reference sequence). The trim removed 6 bases at V and 1 base at J, leaving 14 bases unmatched. The CDR3 is CASSPNPTGEGSYEQYF. The CDR3 nucleotides read TGTGCCAGCAGCCCAAACCCGACAGGGGAAGGATCCTACGAGCAGTACTTC.

This clonotype appeared many times. The chain is built from TRBV3-1 and TRBJ2-3; D call uncertain. In germline, CDR1 is LGHDT, CDR2 YNNKEL (reference sequence). This CDR3 is built from 15 residues. V lost 3 bases, J lost 0 bases, and 10 bases lay in between. CDR3: CASSHRVLSTDTQYF. In DNA form, the CDR3 reads TGTGCCAGCAGCCACCGGGTACTCAGCACAGATACGCAGTATTTT.

This clonotype was observed many times. The rearrangement links TRBV29-1 to TRBJ2-7, with 10 bases matching TRBD1. The junction had 12 bases not matched to a gene; V was cut back by 7 bases and J by 6 bases. Germline assignment: CDR1 SQVTM and CDR2 ANQGSEA. CDR3 length: 14 residues. The CDR3: CSANRGDRGSEQYF. The CDR3 bases are TGCAGCGCCAATCGGGGGGACAGGGGATCCGAGCAGTACTTC.

CDR3 loop: CAWAGGSYNEQFF. The CDR3 coding sequence is TGTGCCTGGGCGGGGGGCTCCTACAATGAGCAGTTCTTC. The chain employs TRBV30 and TRBJ2-1, with 8 positions matching TRBD2. There are 13 residues in the CDR3. Germline V gene sequence: CDR1 GTSNPN, CDR2 SVGIG (reference sequence). The trim removed 5 bases at V and 0 bases at J, leaving 0 bases unmatched.

The chain recombines TRBV6-2 or TRBV6-3 with TRBJ1-5, with D perhaps matching TRBD1 (5 bases). Germline CDR1 and CDR2: MNHEY and SVGEGT. CDR3 length equals 16 residues. Trimming removed 8 bases from V and 2 bases from J, with 19 bases in between. The CDR3 DNA sequence: TGTGCCAGCCGGGGCCCCCTTCACGGCGGCAATCAGCCCCAGCATTTT. It encodes CASRGPLHGGNQPQHF.

This clonotype was counted at least ten times. The chain employs TRBV5-1 and TRBJ2-3, with 9 positions matching TRBD1. V gave up 4 bases and J gave up 5 bases; unmatched junction bases: 8. This CDR3 spans 15 amino acids. CDR1 SGHRS and CDR2 YFSETQ come from the germline V gene. The DNA for the CDR3 is TGCGCCAGCAGCCCTGGGGACAGGGAGATAGATACGCAGTATTTT. This encodes CASSPGDREIDTQYF. Full variable domain (rest looked up from reference TRBV5-1 and TRBJ2-3): KAGVTQTPRYLIKTRGQQVTLSCSPISGHRSVSWYQQTPGQGLQFLFEYFSETQRNKGNFPGRFSGRQFSNSRSEMNVSTLELGDSALYLCASSPGDREIDTQYFGPGTRLTVL.

This clonotype was counted many times. The rearrangement links TRBV5-1 to TRBJ1-6; D is perhaps TRBD1 (5 bases). The V gene lost 0 bases and the J gene lost 6 bases, with 7 bases spanning the gap. The length of the CDR3 is 14 residues. CDR1 is SGHRS, CDR2 YFSETQ, per germline. CDR3 DNA: TGCGCCAGCAGCTTGGGTAGGGGTAATTCACCCCTCCACTTT. Residues: CASSLGRGNSPLHF.

The chain employs TRBV5-1 and TRBJ2-7, with 7 nucleotides matching TRBD1. The CDR3 covers 13 residues. Germline V CDR1 and CDR2: SGHRS, YFSETQ. The ends lost 0 bases at V and 10 bases at J; junction bases unmatched: 7. CDR3 sequence: CASSLALQGSQYF. CDR3 bases: TGCGCCAGCAGCTTGGCCTTACAGGGGAGTCAGTACTTC. Full variable domain (rest looked up from reference TRBV5-1 and TRBJ2-7): KAGVTQTPRYLIKTRGQQVTLSCSPISGHRSVSWYQQTPGQGLQFLFEYFSETQRNKGNFPGRFSGRQFSNSRSEMNVSTLELGDSALYLCASSLALQGSQYFGPGTRLTVT.

A remark on this clonotype: It may be a read error: a sequence one base away is much more abundant. The J gene is TRBJ2-1, the V gene TRBV20-1; 16 bases fit TRBD2. From germline, CDR1 is DFQATT and CDR2 SNEGSKA (reference sequence). The CDR3 runs to 16 residues. For the CDR3, the DNA is TGCAGTGCGGGACTAGCGGGGGGGCCCACCTACAATGAGCGGTTCTTC. Encoded protein: CSAGLAGGPTYNERFF.